A single sample gave rise to the 25 T cell receptor beta chains below, sequenced in a study of T cell responses to AZD1222 COVID-19 vaccine (dated by TCRdb to the early 2020s). The time point label, as the study defines it: baseline before first vaccination. The library was obtained by the immunoSEQ multiplex PCR assay. TCRdb retrieved this table from immuneACCESS and kept in-frame rearrangements only. Not all clones are present; in checked studies, unresolved V genes account for under half, and no reason is known for the remainder. In all, the sample holds some 170,000 clones, and roughly 92% of those were seen once. The ten top clones hold about 2.5% of the sample. Material: peripheral blood, obtained on day 0 of AZD1222 vaccination. The receptors shown here come from an adult in good health.

This sequence joins TRBV10-1 and TRBJ2-1; 7 bases map to TRBD2. Germline loops: CDR1 WNHNN, CDR2 SYGVQD (reference sequence). The CDR3 has 16 amino acids. The junction had 4 bases not matched to a gene; V was cut back by 2 bases and J by 0 bases. The CDR3 spells CASSEGSGVSYNEQFF. As DNA, the CDR3 is TGCGCCAGCAGTGAGGGAAGCGGGGTCTCCTACAATGAGCAGTTCTTC.

This clone appeared a few times. The chain has TRBV4-1 and TRBJ1-1; D remains ambiguous. The CDR3 sequence is 15 residues long. Germline CDR1 reads MGHRA; CDR2 reads YSYEKL. V was pared by 4 bases and J by 0 bases, with 12 bases between. The chain's CDR3 is CASSPPGFMNTEAFF. In DNA form, the CDR3 reads TGCGCCAGCAGCCCCCCCGGCTTCATGAACACTGAAGCTTTCTTT.

V usage is TRBV5-1 and J usage is TRBJ1-3; no clear D gene. This CDR3 spans 15 amino acids. V was cut by 1 base and J by 3 bases, with 11 bases left in between. From germline, CDR1 is SGHRS and CDR2 YFSETQ. CDR3 amino acids: CASSLNPVGGNTIYF. In nucleotides, the CDR3 is TGCGCCAGCAGCTTGAACCCCGTGGGTGGAAACACCATATATTTT.

In DNA form, the CDR3 reads TGTGCCAGTAGTATAGGGGGCTGGGGATATAGCAATCAGCCCCAGCATTTT. Translating it yields CASSIGGWGYSNQPQHF. This chain links TRBV19 with TRBJ1-5; possibly TRBD1 for D (5 bases). This CDR3 has 17 residues. Trimming cost V 1 base and J 0 bases, with 13 bases left between them. Germline lookup yields CDR1 LNHDA and CDR2 SQIVND (reference sequence).

The V call is TRBV3-1 (or the pseudogene TRBV3-2), the J call TRBJ1-4; D unresolved. This CDR3 comprises 19 residues. CDR1 is LGHDT and CDR2 is YNNKEL in the germline V gene (reference sequence). Between the trimmed V and J ends, which lost 1 base and 3 bases, there was a span of 21 bases. CDR3 loop: CASSQVASLESRANEKLFF. The CDR3 bases are TGTGCCAGCAGCCAAGTGGCTTCCCTAGAGTCGCGGGCTAATGAAAAACTGTTTTTT.

The V gene is TRBV20-1, the J gene TRBJ1-6; D is unresolved. Germline V CDR1 and CDR2: DFQATT, SNEGSKA (reference sequence). There are 14 residues in the CDR3. V lost 6 bases, J lost 6 bases, and 15 bases lay in between. The CDR3 nucleotides read TGCAGTGCCAGTGCTGAAGGGAGTAATTCACCCCTCCACTTT. The encoded protein is CSASAEGSNSPLHF.

Regarding this clone: One end of the junction does not line up with germline, which may come from a read error. The gene calls are TRBV10-2 and TRBJ1-1; D is uncertain. The CDR3 is 12 amino acids. Germline-derived CDR1 and CDR2 are WSHSY and SAAADI. The CDR3 loop is CASSQSNTEAFF. The CDR3 nucleotides are TGCGCCAGCAGTCAGTCGAACACTGAAGCTTTCTTT.

CDR3 sequence: CASNSPQETQYF. The CDR3 nucleotides are TGTGCCAGCAATTCCCCCCAAGAGACCCAGTACTTC. This sequence joins TRBV7-9 and TRBJ2-5; D unresolved. Germline loops: CDR1 SEHNR, CDR2 FQNEAQ (reference sequence). The CDR3 is 12 amino acids. V lost 7 bases to trimming and J lost 1 base, with 7 bases between them.

The chain has TRBV7-9 and TRBJ2-1; D is possibly TRBD2 (10 bases). Trimming took off 5 bases at V and 7 bases at J, with 30 bases between the two ends. Per the germline V gene, CDR1 is SEHNR and CDR2 is FQNEAQ (reference sequence). CDR3 length equals 19 residues. The chain's CDR3 is CASSHPGQGAGGRKNEQFF. For the CDR3, the DNA is TGTGCCAGCAGCCACCCGGGACAGGGAGCGGGAGGGCGTAAAAATGAGCAGTTCTTC.

The V gene is TRBV7-8, the J gene TRBJ2-7, with TRBD1 matching 10 bases. This CDR3 comprises 17 residues. Germline V gene sequence: CDR1 SGHVS, CDR2 FQNEAQ. J gave up 0 bases and V 0 bases, and 5 bases lay outside the gene matches. Here the CDR3 DNA reads TGTGCCAGCAGCTTAGCTCTGGGACAGGGGCACTCCTACGAGCAGTACTTC. Encoded protein: CASSLALGQGHSYEQYF.

The chain employs TRBV2 and TRBJ2-1, with 13 bases fitting TRBD2. V dropped 9 bases and J dropped 9; count of bases not matched to a gene: 17. Germline CDR1 is SNHLY and CDR2 is FYNNEI. The CDR3 has 17 residues. CDR3 bases: TGTGCCAGGACGGGCACGAGGACTAGCGGGAGAGACGCTGAGCAGTTCTTC. Its protein product is CARTGTRTSGRDAEQFF.

The chain uses TRBV7-8 and TRBJ2-5; 7 nucleotides align to TRBD1. This CDR3 is 15 amino acids long. Germline CDR1 reads SGHVS; CDR2 reads FQNEAQ. The trim removed 5 bases at V and 2 bases at J, leaving 8 bases unmatched. The CDR3 bases are TGTGCCAGCAGCGCCAACCGGGACAGTCAAGAGACCCAGTACTTC. Protein sequence: CASSANRDSQETQYF.

The chain employs TRBV6-6 and TRBJ1-2; D is possibly TRBD1 (5 bases). In germline, CDR1 is MNHNY, CDR2 SVGAGI (reference sequence). Trimming shortened V by 0 bases and J by 2 bases, and 7 bases separated the two germline ends. The CDR3 covers 14 residues. CDR3 nucleotides: TGTGCCAGCAGTTACTCGGGGGAGAACTATGGCTACACCTTC. The encoded protein is CASSYSGENYGYTF.

The chain couples TRBV5-1 to TRBJ2-7, with 7 bases aligning to TRBD1. Germline CDR1 is SGHRS and CDR2 is YFSETQ. Losses at the gene ends were 4 bases for V and 4 bases for J; bases not matched to a gene: 2. The CDR3 spans 12 residues. The CDR3 region is CASSRQGYEQYF. CDR3 in DNA: TGCGCCAGCAGCCGACAGGGATACGAGCAGTACTTC.

The rearrangement joins TRBV2 to TRBJ1-1; unclear D gene. Between the trimmed V and J ends, which lost 4 bases and 3 bases, there was a span of 9 bases. CDR1 and CDR2 (germline): SNHLY, FYNNEI. The CDR3 is made up of 13 amino acids. The CDR3 protein is CASSVRGDTEAFF. CDR3 bases: TGTGCCAGCAGTGTCCGGGGAGACACTGAAGCTTTCTTT.

This sequence joins TRBV5-1 and TRBJ1-1; perhaps TRBD1 as D (6 bases). V shed 3 bases and J shed 1 base, with 16 bases lying between them. Germline CDR1 SGHRS, CDR2 YFSETQ. CDR3 size: 16 residues. The DNA for the CDR3 is TGCGCCAGCAGCTCGTCCCCGTTGGGGGCGAACACTGAAGCTTTCTTT. It yields the protein CASSSSPLGANTEAFF.

V is TRBV5-1 and J is TRBJ2-1; D might be TRBD2 (6 bases). The germline gives CDR1 SGHRS, CDR2 YFSETQ. V gave up 4 bases and J gave up 6 bases, with 14 bases separating them. The CDR3 totals 14 residues. In DNA form, the CDR3 reads TGCGCCAGCAGCCCGAGGGACTCCGTCAATGAGCAGTTCTTC. It is translated as CASSPRDSVNEQFF.

This chain uses TRBV19 with TRBJ1-2; no firm D call. Germline V lookup: CDR1 LNHDA, CDR2 SQIVND (reference sequence). The CDR3 loop spans 12 amino acids. V was shortened by 10 bases and J by 3 bases, with 12 bases between the two germline ends. The CDR3 sequence: CATKGGYYGYTF. CDR3 nucleotides: TGTGCCACCAAGGGCGGATACTATGGCTACACCTTC.

The chain is built from TRBV7-6 and TRBJ2-3; 11 bases agree with TRBD2. The V gene's germline CDR1 is SGHVS and CDR2 FNYEAQ. CDR3 size: 16 residues. V was pared by 4 bases and J by 4 bases, with 7 bases of the junction left unmatched. The CDR3 DNA reads TGTGCCAGCAGCTCGACCGGGACTAGCGGTGCAGATACGCAGTATTTT. Translated: CASSSTGTSGADTQYF.

V and J are TRBV6-5 and TRBJ2-1; TRBD2 agrees at 8 bases. This CDR3 has 15 residues. Germline V CDR1 and CDR2: MNHEY, SVGAGI. After removal of 7 bases from V and 4 bases from J, the junction contained 9 bases not matched to a gene. Here the CDR3 reads CASILREGQYNEQFF. CDR3 bases: TGTGCCAGCATCCTCCGGGAGGGCCAGTACAATGAGCAGTTCTTC.

The V and J genes are TRBV5-1 and TRBJ1-2; D call uncertain. The ends were cut back, 3 bases at V and 4 bases at J, with 7 bases in the middle. Germline values: CDR1 SGHRS, CDR2 YFSETQ. The CDR3 spans 12 residues. The CDR3 here is CASSYAGYGYTF. CDR3 DNA: TGCGCCAGCAGCTATGCCGGCTATGGCTACACCTTC.

The chain employs TRBV6-5 and TRBJ1-2; no reliable D call. V gave up 5 bases and J gave up 4 bases, with 11 bases separating them. CDR1 and CDR2 (germline): MNHEY, SVGAGI. The CDR3 sequence is 13 residues long. The DNA of the CDR3 is TGTGCCAGCAGTAGAGGACGTTCCTATGGCTACACCTTC. Amino acid sequence: CASSRGRSYGYTF.

The chain recombines TRBV10-2 with TRBJ1-4; maybe TRBD1 (5 bases). Between the trimmed V and J ends, which lost 3 bases and 6 bases, there was a span of 11 bases. CDR3 length: 14 amino acids. Germline values: CDR1 WSHSY, CDR2 SAAADI. CDR3 in amino acids: CASSESGRYEKLFF. The CDR3 nucleotides read TGCGCCAGCAGTGAATCGGGGCGATATGAAAAACTGTTTTTT.

The rearrangement links TRBV10-2 to TRBJ2-7, with 10 bases lining up with TRBD2. The V gene's germline CDR1 is WSHSY and CDR2 SAAADI. The CDR3 is made up of 15 amino acids. The V gene end was trimmed by 3 bases and the J gene end by 3 bases; junction bases not matched to a gene: 5. The CDR3 sequence: CASSEGSSGGYEQYF. Here the CDR3 DNA reads TGCGCCAGCAGTGAAGGGTCTAGCGGGGGCTACGAGCAGTACTTC.

The rearrangement uses TRBV5-1 and TRBJ1-1; no reliable D call. Germline V gives CDR1 SGHRS, CDR2 YFSETQ. The CDR3 length is 15 residues. The V end lost 1 base, the J end lost 0 bases, and 10 bases lay between the germline ends. CDR3: CASSLQARLNTEAFF. DNA for the CDR3: TGCGCCAGCAGCTTGCAAGCACGGTTGAACACTGAAGCTTTCTTT. The variable domain in full, completed from reference TRBV5-1 and TRBJ1-1, reads KAGVTQTPRYLIKTRGQQVTLSCSPISGHRSVSWYQQTPGQGLQFLFEYFSETQRNKGNFPGRFSGRQFSNSRSEMNVSTLELGDSALYLCASSLQARLNTEAFFGQGTRLTVV.